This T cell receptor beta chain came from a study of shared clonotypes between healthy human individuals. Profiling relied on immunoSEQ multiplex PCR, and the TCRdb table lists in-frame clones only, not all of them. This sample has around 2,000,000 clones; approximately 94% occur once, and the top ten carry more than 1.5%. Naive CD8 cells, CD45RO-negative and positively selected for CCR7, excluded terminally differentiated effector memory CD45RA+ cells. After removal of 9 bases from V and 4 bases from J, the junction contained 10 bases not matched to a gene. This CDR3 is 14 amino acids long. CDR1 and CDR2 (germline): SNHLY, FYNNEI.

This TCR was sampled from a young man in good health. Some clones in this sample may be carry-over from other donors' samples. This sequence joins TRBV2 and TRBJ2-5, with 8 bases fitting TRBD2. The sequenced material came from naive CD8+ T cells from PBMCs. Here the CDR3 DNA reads TGTGCCAGAAGCGGGGGAGGGACTAGAGAGACCCAGTACTTC. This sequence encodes CARSGGGTRETQYF.